The next 20 T cell receptor beta chains were all read from a single sample in a study of blood T cell repertoires in COVID-19. Assay: immunoSEQ multiplex PCR; the TCRdb copy retains only in-frame clones and omits some. The data contain 200,000 to 300,000 clones, 86% of them singletons. Sequencing input: peripheral blood. These receptors were obtained from a man in his sixties with acute or convalescent COVID-19.

Notes on this clone: Sequence at one end of the junction differs from germline and may be a read error. This sequence joins TRBV20-1 and TRBJ2-7, with 10 bases fitting TRBD2. CDR3 length: 14 amino acids. From germline, CDR1 is DFQATT and CDR2 SNEGSKA (reference sequence). CDR3 in amino acids: CSASRLAGSFEQYF. CDR3 DNA sequence: TGCAGTGCTAGTCGACTAGCGGGTTCCTTCGAGCAGTACTTC.

The V gene is TRBV7-9, the J gene TRBJ2-7; D call uncertain. The CDR3 runs to 12 residues. The V and J ends lost 3 bases and 5 bases respectively, with 8 bases between them. Per the germline V gene, CDR1 is SEHNR and CDR2 is FQNEAQ (reference sequence). The CDR3 sequence: CASSFLADEQYF. The DNA for the CDR3 is TGTGCCAGCAGCTTCCTGGCGGACGAGCAGTACTTC.

This chain links TRBV28 with TRBJ1-5, with D uncertain. Germline lookup yields CDR1 MDHEN and CDR2 SYDVKM. The CDR3 is made up of 15 amino acids. The ends were cut back, 11 bases at V and 6 bases at J, with 23 bases in the middle. This chain's CDR3 is CASLLMVGLGQPQHF. In DNA form, the CDR3 reads TGTGCCTCCCTCCTCATGGTGGGCCTCGGTCAGCCCCAGCATTTT.

This clone was counted only a few times. This chain joins TRBV11-3 and TRBJ2-7; D unresolved. CDR3 size: 12 residues. The ends were cut back, 5 bases at V and 6 bases at J, with 11 bases in the middle. Germline V gene lookup returns CDR1 SGHNT and CDR2 YENEEA. CDR3 sequence: CASSVTVTEQYF. The CDR3 DNA follows: TGTGCCAGCAGCGTTACAGTAACCGAGCAGTACTTC.

The chain employs TRBV6-5 and TRBJ1-3, with a weak D call TRBD1 (6 bases). CDR3 size: 13 residues. CDR1 is MNHEY, CDR2 SVGAGI, per germline. V dropped 8 bases and J dropped 3 bases, with 11 bases sitting between them. Written as DNA, the CDR3 is TGTGCCAGCGGGGGGGCCTATGGAAACACCATATATTTT. It yields the protein CASGGAYGNTIYF.

The chain employs TRBV10-3 and TRBJ2-1; 10 bases are shared with TRBD2. The CDR3 extends over 17 amino acids. V lost 0 bases and J lost 7; bases outside the gene matches: 9. Germline CDR1 ENHRY, CDR2 SYGVKD. The DNA of the CDR3 is TGTGCCATCAGTGAGTCGTCTAGCGGGAGCCCCTGGAATGAGCAGTTCTTC. Its protein product is CAISESSSGSPWNEQFF.

This chain links TRBV10-2 with TRBJ2-1, with 12 bases identical to TRBD2. The CDR3 covers 14 residues. The junction had 4 bases not matched to a gene; V was cut back by 6 bases and J by 7 bases. Per germline, CDR1 WSHSY and CDR2 SAAADI. CDR3 DNA: TGCGCCAGCAGGACTAGCGGGAGTAGAAATGAGCAGTTCTTC. It codes for CASRTSGSRNEQFF.

V and J are TRBV27 and TRBJ2-1, with 8 bases matching TRBD2. V shed 5 bases, J shed 9 bases, and the junction held 6 bases outside the gene matches. The germline CDR1 and CDR2 sequences are MNHEY and SMNVEV (reference sequence). This CDR3 has 13 amino acids. CDR3: CASSGREGGEQFF. CDR3 sequence (DNA): TGTGCCAGCAGTGGACGGGAGGGAGGTGAGCAGTTCTTC.

The V gene is TRBV11-3, the J gene TRBJ2-7, with 9 bases aligning to TRBD1. CDR3 size: 15 residues. J was trimmed by 2 bases and V by 5 bases; bases with no gene match: 7. Germline V lookup: CDR1 SGHNT, CDR2 YENEEA. The CDR3 DNA reads as TGTGCCAGCAGCCGGACCGGGACAGGGACCTACGAGCAGTACTTC. Residues: CASSRTGTGTYEQYF.

This clone was counted a few times. The chain couples TRBV7-2 to TRBJ1-1; D not resolved. The CDR3 is 14 amino acids. V lost 1 base and J 1 base, leaving 7 bases between the germline ends. Germline CDR1 and CDR2: SGHTA and FQGNSA. The DNA for the CDR3 is TGTGCCAGCAGCTTAGACGGAGAGAACACTGAAGCTTTCTTT. Protein sequence: CASSLDGENTEAFF.

This clone was recorded a few times. The V and J genes are TRBV7-3 and TRBJ2-7; D remains ambiguous. The CDR3 is 11 residues long. Trimming stripped 7 bases from V and 3 bases from J, with 7 bases between. Germline CDR1 reads SGHTA; CDR2 reads FQGTGA. CDR3 DNA: TGTGCCAGCACCCCCCGCTACGAGCAGTACTTC. Translation gives CASTPRYEQYF.

This clone was recorded a few times. The chain links TRBV7-9 to TRBJ2-1; no reliable D call. The CDR3 is made up of 15 amino acids. Germline loops: CDR1 SEHNR, CDR2 FQNEAQ (reference sequence). Trimming cost V 2 bases and J 4 bases, with 12 bases left between them. As DNA, the CDR3 is TGTGCCAGCAGCTTAACGAAACCTACTTACAATGAGCAGTTCTTC. Amino acids: CASSLTKPTYNEQFF. The full variable domain, rest sourced from reference TRBV7-9 and TRBJ2-1, is DTGVSQNPRHKITKRGQNVTFRCDPISEHNRLYWYRQTLGQGPEFLTYFQNEAQLEKSRLLSDRFSAERPKGSFSTLEIQRTEQGDSAMYLCASSLTKPTYNEQFFGPGTRLTVL.

This rearrangement joins TRBV30 to TRBJ1-4, with D maybe TRBD1 (5 bases). From germline, CDR1 is GTSNPN and CDR2 SVGIG (reference sequence). This CDR3 contains 16 residues. V dropped 0 bases and J dropped 7 bases, with 18 bases sitting between them. CDR3 amino acids: CAWSVGDWASSEKLFF. The CDR3 DNA is TGTGCCTGGAGTGTAGGGGACTGGGCTTCTAGTGAAAAACTGTTTTTT.

This clone was detected once. The CDR3 here is CASSLRQGAHEQFF. CDR3 in DNA: TGTGCCAGCAGTTTGAGACAGGGGGCCCATGAGCAGTTCTTC. This chain links TRBV28 with TRBJ2-1; 10 positions agree with TRBD1. CDR1 is MDHEN, CDR2 SYDVKM, per germline. The CDR3 length is 14 residues. The V gene end was trimmed by 3 bases and the J gene end by 8 bases; junction bases not matched to a gene: 4.

The rearrangement links TRBV19 to TRBJ2-4; D gene uncertain. CDR1 and CDR2 (germline): LNHDA, SQIVND (reference sequence). Trimming cost V 1 base and J 9 bases, with 10 bases left between them. CDR3 length: 13 residues. This CDR3 reads CASSIVPEIIQYF. The CDR3 nucleotides are TGTGCCAGTAGTATAGTCCCGGAGATCATTCAGTACTTC.

This sequence joins TRBV7-2 and TRBJ2-7, with 10 bases aligning to TRBD1. Germline CDR1 is SGHTA and CDR2 is FQGNSA. The ends lost 3 bases at V and 4 bases at J; junction bases unmatched: 6. The CDR3 has 15 residues. This CDR3 reads CASSFTPGQGYEQYF. The CDR3 coding sequence is TGTGCCAGCAGCTTCACCCCGGGACAGGGGTACGAGCAGTACTTC.

This clone turned up a few times. V and J are TRBV28 and TRBJ1-3, with no clear D. The ends were cut back, 10 bases at V and 0 bases at J, with 10 bases in the middle. Per germline, CDR1 MDHEN and CDR2 SYDVKM. CDR3 length: 13 residues. CDR3 protein: CATLTSSGNTIYF. The DNA for the CDR3 is TGTGCCACCCTGACTTCCTCTGGAAACACCATATATTTT.

The rearrangement uses TRBV30 and TRBJ1-4; weak D call: TRBD1 (5 bases). The CDR3 totals 14 residues. Trimming left V 1 base short and J 10 bases short, with 16 bases between. Germline CDR1 is GTSNPN and CDR2 is SVGIG (reference sequence). As DNA, the CDR3 is TGTGCCTGGAGTGACAGGAGGGCGGGGGGAAAACTGTTTTTT. This translates into CAWSDRRAGGKLFF. Full variable domain (outside the CDR3, taken from reference TRBV30 and TRBJ1-4): SQTIHQWPATLVQPVGSPLSLECTVEGTSNPNLYWYRQAAGRGLQLLFYSVGIGQISSEVPQNLSASRPQDRQFILSSKKLLLSDSGFYLCAWSDRRAGGKLFFGSGTQLSVL.

This chain links TRBV7-2 with TRBJ1-2; D gene uncertain. The V gene's germline CDR1 is SGHTA and CDR2 FQGNSA. V dropped 1 base and J dropped 0 bases, with 9 bases sitting between them. The CDR3 extends over 15 amino acids. Here the CDR3 reads CASSLGGRANYGYTF. The CDR3 DNA reads as TGTGCCAGCAGCTTAGGCGGCAGAGCTAACTATGGCTACACCTTC. The whole variable domain, filled in from reference TRBV7-2 and TRBJ1-2, reads GAGVSQSPSNKVTEKGKDVELRCDPISGHTALYWYRQSLGQGLEFLIYFQGNSAPDKSGLPSDRFSAERTGGSVSTLTIQRTQQEDSAVYLCASSLGGRANYGYTFGSGTRLTVV.

The chain links TRBV12-3 or TRBV12-4 to TRBJ2-1; 10 bases match TRBD2. This CDR3 has 13 residues. V dropped 9 bases and J dropped 6; count of bases not matched to a gene: 5. CDR3 in amino acids: CASGTSVSNEQFF. The CDR3, as DNA: TGTGCCAGTGGGACTAGCGTCAGCAATGAGCAGTTCTTC.